The 23 T cell receptor beta chains in this list originate from one sample, sequenced in a study of T cell repertoires in ileal Crohn's disease (dated by TCRdb to about 2019). The library was generated by the immunoSEQ multiplex PCR assay. The immuneACCESS repertoire file appears here via TCRdb, limited to in-frame rearrangements. These files lack a portion of the clones; in checked studies, under half of the deficit traces to unresolved V genes, and the cause of the others is not known. In this sample the table shows approximately 7,700 clones, about 96% of which occur a single time. The ten largest clones add up to roughly 0.2% of the sample. Sequenced sample: ileal tissue. These receptor sequences come from an adult with Crohn's disease.

The rearrangement joins TRBV28 to TRBJ2-3, with TRBD2 matching over 9 bases. V lost 5 bases to trimming and J lost 1 base; unmatched junction nucleotides: 4. The CDR3 extends over 15 amino acids. The germline V gene encodes CDR1 MDHEN and CDR2 SYDVKM. The CDR3 DNA follows: TGTGCCAGCAGTGAATTAGCGGGGGGCACAGATACGCAGTATTTT. Translation: CASSELAGGTDTQYF.

V gene TRBV5-1 combines with J gene TRBJ2-1; TRBD2 aligns across 14 bases. The V gene's germline CDR1 is SGHRS and CDR2 YFSETQ. V trimming: 1 base; J trimming: 0 bases; junction bases outside the gene matches: 3. This CDR3 has 18 residues. The CDR3 DNA is TGCGCCAGCAGCTTGAGGACTAGCGGGGGGTACTCCTACAATGAGCAGTTCTTC. The encoded protein is CASSLRTSGGYSYNEQFF.

The J gene is TRBJ1-4, the V gene TRBV6-5, with a weak D call TRBD1 (5 bases). The CDR3 is made up of 14 amino acids. CDR1 and CDR2 (germline): MNHEY, SVGAGI. V lost 2 bases, J lost 8 bases, and 12 bases lay in between. CDR3 residues: CASSYVTGGEKLFF. The DNA for the CDR3 is TGTGCCAGCAGTTACGTGACGGGGGGGGAAAAACTGTTTTTT.

V usage is TRBV5-6 and J usage is TRBJ2-3; 8 nucleotides match TRBD1. The J segment lost 2 bases and the V segment lost 2 bases, leaving 7 bases of the junction unmatched. The CDR3 has 16 amino acids. Germline V CDR1 and CDR2: SGHDT, YYEEEE. This CDR3 reads CASSLITGGITDTQYF. CDR3 DNA: TGTGCCAGCAGCTTAATAACAGGGGGAATCACAGATACGCAGTATTTT. The variable domain in full, with the rest retrieved from reference TRBV5-6 and TRBJ2-3, is DAGVTQSPTHLIKTRGQQVTLRCSPKSGHDTVSWYQQALGQGPQFIFQYYEEEERQRGNFPDRFSGHQFPNYSSELNVNALLLGDSALYLCASSLITGGITDTQYFGPGTRLTVL.

The rearrangement joins TRBV27 to TRBJ1-6; 7 bases are a match to TRBD1. J lost 6 bases, V lost 5 bases, and 7 bases had no gene match. CDR1 is MNHEY, CDR2 SMNVEV, per germline (reference sequence). This CDR3 has 15 amino acids. CDR3 in amino acids: CASSPQGPPNSPLHF. DNA for the CDR3: TGTGCCAGCAGTCCACAGGGGCCACCTAATTCACCCCTCCACTTT.

The rearrangement uses TRBV19 and TRBJ1-2, with a possible D match to TRBD1 (6 bases). Germline-derived CDR1 and CDR2 are LNHDA and SQIVND (reference sequence). The V and J ends lost 8 bases and 6 bases respectively, with 22 bases between them. This CDR3 contains 15 residues. CDR3 nucleotide sequence: TGTGCCAGTCGCCTACAGGGTCGGTTTGTCAATGGCTACACCTTC. This encodes CASRLQGRFVNGYTF. Supplemented by reference TRBV19 and TRBJ1-2, the full variable domain reads DGGITQSPKYLFRKEGQNVTLSCEQNLNHDAMYWYRQDPGQGLRLIYYSQIVNDFQKGDIAEGYSVSREKKESFPLTVTSAQKNPTAFYLCASRLQGRFVNGYTFGSGTRLTVV.

For the CDR3, the DNA is TGTGCCTGGAGTGGACAGACAAATTCACCCCTCCACTTT. Translation gives CAWSGQTNSPLHF. J is TRBJ1-6 and V is TRBV30; weak D call: TRBD1 (5 bases). Germline V lookup: CDR1 GTSNPN, CDR2 SVGIG (reference sequence). The CDR3 has 13 residues. Trimming removed 1 base at V and 7 bases at J, with 8 bases between.

The chain links TRBV7-6 to TRBJ2-1; 9 bases line up with TRBD2. Trimming took 1 base from V and 4 from J; bases not matched to a gene: 5. The CDR3 is 16 amino acids. Germline V gene data show CDR1 as SGHVS and CDR2 as FNYEAQ. CDR3 amino acids: CASSLGGGAPYNEQFF. The CDR3 DNA reads TGTGCCAGCAGCTTAGGCGGGGGGGCCCCTTACAATGAGCAGTTCTTC.

The rearrangement joins TRBV4-3 to TRBJ1-6, with 7 bases identical to TRBD1. V was pared by 4 bases and J by 10 bases, with 10 bases of the junction left unmatched. The CDR3 contains 15 residues. Germline assignment: CDR1 LGHNA and CDR2 YSLEER. CDR3 loop: CASSPQTGHSSPLHF. CDR3 DNA: TGCGCCAGCAGCCCTCAGACAGGGCACTCGTCACCCCTCCACTTT.

The V and J genes are TRBV14 and TRBJ2-2; no clear D. Germline V gives CDR1 SGHDN, CDR2 FVKESK. There are 13 residues in the CDR3. V was trimmed by 3 bases and J by 7 bases, leaving 9 bases between them. The CDR3 loop is CASSHGVSGELFF. The CDR3 bases are TGTGCCAGCAGCCACGGAGTGAGCGGGGAGCTGTTTTTT.

The V call is TRBV5-6, the J call TRBJ1-2; TRBD1 is a possible D gene (6 bases). This CDR3 comprises 14 residues. CDR1 and CDR2 from the germline V gene are SGHDT and YYEEEE. Trimming cost V 2 bases and J 6 bases, with 14 bases left between them. The CDR3 here is CASSFPRGSNGYTF. As DNA, the CDR3 is TGTGCCAGCAGCTTTCCCAGGGGCTCAAATGGCTACACCTTC.

The chain joins TRBV5-1 to TRBJ2-7, with 7 nucleotides matching TRBD2. V shed 0 bases and J 0 bases; nucleotides not matched to a gene: 3. CDR1 SGHRS and CDR2 YFSETQ come from the germline V gene. The CDR3 extends over 15 amino acids. CDR3 DNA sequence: TGCGCCAGCAGCTTGGAGGGAGGGAGCTCCTACGAGCAGTACTTC. It encodes CASSLEGGSSYEQYF. Complete variable domain (other parts from reference TRBV5-1 and TRBJ2-7): KAGVTQTPRYLIKTRGQQVTLSCSPISGHRSVSWYQQTPGQGLQFLFEYFSETQRNKGNFPGRFSGRQFSNSRSEMNVSTLELGDSALYLCASSLEGGSSYEQYFGPGTRLTVT.

The V call is TRBV27, the J call TRBJ2-2; tentatively, D is TRBD1 (6 bases). Per germline, CDR1 MNHEY and CDR2 SMNVEV (reference sequence). Trimming removed 1 base from V and 0 bases from J, with 21 bases in between. The CDR3 loop spans 20 amino acids. CDR3 sequence reads: CASSLLGSGVGASNTGELFF. The DNA of the CDR3 is TGTGCCAGCAGTTTATTAGGGTCAGGGGTGGGAGCCTCGAACACCGGGGAGCTGTTTTTT.

The V and J genes are TRBV7-3 and TRBJ1-1, with a tentative D call TRBD1 (6 bases). The CDR3 runs 13 residues. V lost 8 bases, J lost 3 bases, and 13 bases lay in between. Germline-derived CDR1 and CDR2 are SGHTA and FQGTGA. The CDR3 loop reads CASSLSGDTEAFF. The CDR3 DNA reads as TGTGCCAGCTCCCTGTCAGGGGACACTGAAGCTTTCTTT.

This chain connects TRBV30 to TRBJ1-2, with D perhaps matching TRBD1 (5 bases). The CDR3 has 13 amino acids. With 4 bases removed from V and 6 bases from J, the gap between germline ends came to 15 bases. Germline CDR1 GTSNPN, CDR2 SVGIG (reference sequence). The DNA of the CDR3 is TGTGCCTGGACGGGGGTAGGGTTTAATGGCTACACCTTC. Protein sequence: CAWTGVGFNGYTF.

The V and J genes are TRBV2 and TRBJ2-3, with 8 nucleotides matching TRBD1. This CDR3 spans 15 amino acids. Trimming cost V 6 bases and J 0 bases; bases outside gene matches: 5. Germline V CDR1 and CDR2: SNHLY, FYNNEI. The DNA of the CDR3 is TGTGCCAGCAGCCCGGACAGGGCTAGCACAGATACGCAGTATTTT. It translates to CASSPDRASTDTQYF. The full variable domain, completed using reference TRBV2 and TRBJ2-3, is EPEVTQTPSHQVTQMGQEVILRCVPISNHLYFYWYRQILGQKVEFLVSFYNNEISEKSEIFDDQFSVERPDGSNFTLKIRSTKLEDSAMYFCASSPDRASTDTQYFGPGTRLTVL.

The chain combines TRBV6-5 with TRBJ2-3; D remains ambiguous. The CDR3 is made up of 13 amino acids. V gave up 4 bases and J gave up 6 bases, with 11 bases separating them. CDR1 is MNHEY, CDR2 SVGAGI, per germline. For the CDR3, the DNA is TGTGCCAGCAGTTCCCGTGGTGCGGATACGCAGTATTTT. This encodes CASSSRGADTQYF.

This chain connects TRBV5-1 to TRBJ2-5, with TRBD2 matching 9 bases. Germline values: CDR1 SGHRS, CDR2 YFSETQ. J lost 2 bases, V lost 0 bases, and 8 bases had no gene match. This CDR3 contains 17 residues. DNA for the CDR3: TGCGCCAGCAGCTTGGATCCGCTAGCGGGGTTGCAAGAGACCCAGTACTTC. Its protein is CASSLDPLAGLQETQYF.

CDR3 region: CASSPQGEEKLFF. As DNA, the CDR3 is TGTGCCAGCAGCCCTCAGGGGGAGGAAAAACTGTTTTTT. The J gene is TRBJ1-4, the V gene TRBV7-9; 7 nucleotides match TRBD1. Germline V lookup: CDR1 SEHNR, CDR2 FQNEAQ (reference sequence). V shed 5 bases, J shed 8 bases, and the junction held 5 bases outside the gene matches. The CDR3 has 13 residues.

V usage is TRBV7-3 and J usage is TRBJ2-2, with D perhaps TRBD1 (6 bases). Germline V lookup: CDR1 SGHTA, CDR2 FQGTGA. This CDR3 region has 17 residues. Trimming removed 4 bases from V and 0 bases from J, with 15 bases in between. This chain's CDR3 is CASSSRTGLSNTGELFF. The DNA of the CDR3 is TGTGCCAGCAGCTCTAGAACAGGGCTTTCGAACACCGGGGAGCTGTTTTTT.

The J gene is TRBJ2-7, the V gene TRBV7-2, with TRBD1 identical over 7 bases. The CDR3 contains 13 residues. The junction had 2 bases not matched to a gene; V was cut back by 0 bases and J by 6 bases. The germline V gene has CDR1 SGHTA and CDR2 FQGNSA. This CDR3 is CASSLATGREQYV. The CDR3 DNA follows: TGTGCCAGCAGCTTAGCGACAGGGCGCGAGCAGTACGTC.

V gene TRBV6-5 combines with J gene TRBJ1-4; D not certain. CDR3 size: 15 residues. Germline assignment: CDR1 MNHEY and CDR2 SVGAGI. V was trimmed by 0 bases and J by 0 bases, leaving 5 bases between them. The CDR3 DNA sequence: TGTGCCAGCAGTTACTCGGCAGCAACTAATGAAAAACTGTTTTTT. It codes for CASSYSAATNEKLFF.

This chain uses TRBV30 with TRBJ1-1; 8 bases align to TRBD1. Germline values: CDR1 GTSNPN, CDR2 SVGIG (reference sequence). The CDR3 is 17 amino acids. Unmatched junction bases numbered 12, after V lost 2 bases and J lost 1 base. CDR3 bases: TGTGCCTGGAGTAAGGGGAGACAGGGGCGACAGAACACTGAAGCTTTCTTT. It is translated as CAWSKGRQGRQNTEAFF.